This TCR beta chain appears in the sequencing data of a study of T cell responses to AZD1222 COVID-19 vaccine. Study-wide context: Some second doses came at about 4 weeks and others at about 12 weeks; these were pooled.

On this clone itself: Its antigen is undetermined.

Study outcomes and limitations: Females made up more of the donors, who were largely white British, and clonal diversity may have come out too low.

The V gene's germline CDR1 is LGHNA and CDR2 YSLEER. This CDR3 has 17 amino acids. J was trimmed by 5 bases and V by 0 bases; bases with no gene match: 9. TCRdb keeps only in-frame clones here, not all; method: immunoSEQ multiplex PCR. The sample contains around 160,000 clones, about 88% of which appear only once. This chain connects TRBV4-3 to TRBJ2-1; TRBD2 aligns across 8 bases. This receptor was taken from an adult in good health. The material was peripheral blood, obtained on day 0 of AZD1222 vaccination. The chain's CDR3 is CASSQDMGTRANNEQFF. The CDR3 region has the DNA TGCGCCAGCAGCCAAGATATGGGGACTAGGGCCAACAATGAGCAGTTCTTC.